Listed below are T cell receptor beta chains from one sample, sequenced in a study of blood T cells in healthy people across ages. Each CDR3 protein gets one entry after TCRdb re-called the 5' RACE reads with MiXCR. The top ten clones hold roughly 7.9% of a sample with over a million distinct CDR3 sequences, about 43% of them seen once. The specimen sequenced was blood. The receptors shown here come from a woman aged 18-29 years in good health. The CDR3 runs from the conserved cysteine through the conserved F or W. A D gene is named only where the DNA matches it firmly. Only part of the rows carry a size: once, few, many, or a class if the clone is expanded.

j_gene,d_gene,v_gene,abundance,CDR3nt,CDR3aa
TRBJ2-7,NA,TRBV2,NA,TGTGCCACACAGGGATCGGCGGAATCCCAGTACTTC,CATQGSAESQYF
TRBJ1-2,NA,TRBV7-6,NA,TGTGCCAGCAGCTTATCAGGGGAAGCGTCTGGCTACACCTTC,CASSLSGEASGYTF
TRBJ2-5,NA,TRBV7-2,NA,TGTGCCAGCAGCTCCAGGCAACCCGAGAGAGAGACCCAGTACTTC,CASSSRQPERETQYF
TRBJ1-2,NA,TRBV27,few,TGTGCCAGCAGCTCTCCAGGGGAGGGCTACACCTTC,CASSSPGEGYTF
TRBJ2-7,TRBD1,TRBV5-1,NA,TGCGCCAGCAGACCGGCCGAAGGGGGCGGGGAGCAGTACTTC,CASRPAEGGGEQYF
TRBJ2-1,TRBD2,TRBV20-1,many,TGCAGTGCCCCCTCGAGCGGGGAAATAAGGCAGTTCTTC,CSAPSSGEIRQFF
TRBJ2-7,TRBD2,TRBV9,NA,TGTGCCAGCAGCGATCCTCTAGCGGGGGTCGCCCGCTCCTACAATGAGCAGTACTTC,CASSDPLAGVARSYNEQYF
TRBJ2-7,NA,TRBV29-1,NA,TGCAGCGTTGGAGACCTCTCCTACGAGCAGTACTTC,CSVGDLSYEQYF
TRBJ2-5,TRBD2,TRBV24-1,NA,TGTGCCACCAGTGATCCTAGCGGGGCGGGGGAGACCCAGTACTTC,CATSDPSGAGETQYF
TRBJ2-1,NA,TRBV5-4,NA,TGTGCCAGCAGCTTGGCCAAAGGTCTAGCGTCATACAATGAGCAGTTCTTC,CASSLAKGLASYNEQFF
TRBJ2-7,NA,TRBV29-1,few,TGCAGCGTTGGTACATTCTACAATGAGCAGTACTTC,CSVGTFYNEQYF
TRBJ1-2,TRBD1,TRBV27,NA,TGTGCCAGCAGCCGGACAGGGGGCTTCGGGGACTATGGCTACACCTTC,CASSRTGGFGDYGYTF
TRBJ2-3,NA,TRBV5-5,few,TGTGCCAGCAGCTTGGCGCCCCACACAGATACGCAGTATTTT,CASSLAPHTDTQYF
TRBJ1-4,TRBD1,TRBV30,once,TGTGCCTGGGGGACAGATAGTACAACTAATGAAAAACTGTTTTTT,CAWGTDSTTNEKLFF
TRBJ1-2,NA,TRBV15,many,TGTGCCACCAGCAGAGAGACGGGACAAAACGGCTACACCTTC,CATSRETGQNGYTF
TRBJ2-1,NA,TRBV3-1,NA,TGTGCCAGCAGCCACCCTTTCGATGAGCAGTTCTTC,CASSHPFDEQFF
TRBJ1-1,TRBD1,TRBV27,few,TGTGCCAGCACATCTCACAGGGGTACTGAAGCTTTCTTT,CASTSHRGTEAFF
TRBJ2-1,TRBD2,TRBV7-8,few,TGTGCCAGCAGCCCTCGGAGCGGGATTAACAATGAGCAGTTCTTC,CASSPRSGINNEQFF
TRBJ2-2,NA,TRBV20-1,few,TGCAGTGCTTTTCCTCCGAACACCGGGGAGCTGTTTTTT,CSAFPPNTGELFF
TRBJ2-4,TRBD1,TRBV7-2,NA,TGTGCCAGCAGCCCTCCGGGACAGAGTGACAAAAACATTCAGTACTTC,CASSPPGQSDKNIQYF
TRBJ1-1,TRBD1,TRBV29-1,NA,TGCAGCGTTGAAGGAGGACAGGGTTATGAAGCTTTCTTT,CSVEGGQGYEAFF
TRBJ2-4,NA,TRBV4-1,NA,TGCGCCGGCAGCCAAGATGGAACCACTGGCCGAGGGCAGTACTTC,CAGSQDGTTGRGQYF
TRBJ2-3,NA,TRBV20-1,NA,TGCAGTGCCACGGGGGAGACAGATACGCAGTATTTT,CSATGETDTQYF
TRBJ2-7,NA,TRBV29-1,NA,TGCAGCGTGAGCAAGGGGGGAACCAATGAGCAGTACTTC,CSVSKGGTNEQYF
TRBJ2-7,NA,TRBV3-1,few,TGTGCCAGCAGCCAAGCCTCCGGGTCGGGATACGAGCAGTACTTC,CASSQASGSGYEQYF
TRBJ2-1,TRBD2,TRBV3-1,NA,TGTGCCAGCAGCCAGCAGGGACTAGCGGACTACAATGAGCAGTTCTTC,CASSQQGLADYNEQFF
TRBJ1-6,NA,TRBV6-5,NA,TGTGCCAGCAGTGGCGGGGGATCACCCCTCCACTTT,CASSGGGSPLHF
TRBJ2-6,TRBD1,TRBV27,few,TGTGCCAGCAGTTTTGCCAGGGGGCTATCTGGGGCCAACGTCCTGACTTTC,CASSFARGLSGANVLTF
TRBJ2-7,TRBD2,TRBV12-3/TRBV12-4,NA,TGTGCCAGCAATCTAGCGGGAGGGACCTACGAGCAGTACTTC,CASNLAGGTYEQYF
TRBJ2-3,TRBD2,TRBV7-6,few,TGTGCCAGCAGCTTAGTAGGGACTAGCGGGAGCGATACGCAGTATTTT,CASSLVGTSGSDTQYF
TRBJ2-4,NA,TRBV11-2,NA,TGTGCCAGCAGCTTAGAGGTGGGGGCCCGGCGGGGCATTCAGTACTTC,CASSLEVGARRGIQYF
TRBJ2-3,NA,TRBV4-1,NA,TGCGCCAGCAGCCAGATTGTTAGCGTGGATACGCAGTATTTT,CASSQIVSVDTQYF
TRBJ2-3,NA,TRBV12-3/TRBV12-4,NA,TGTGCCAGCAGTCCTATAGGGGGGGATACGCAGTATTTT,CASSPIGGDTQYF
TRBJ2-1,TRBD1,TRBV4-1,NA,TGCGCCAGCGACCCGGGACAGGGAAACAATGAGCAGTTCTTC,CASDPGQGNNEQFF
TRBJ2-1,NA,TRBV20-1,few,TGCAGTGCTAGGCGGGAAGGGCGGAATGAGCAGTTCTTC,CSARREGRNEQFF
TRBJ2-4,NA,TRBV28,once,TGTGCCAGCAGTAAGAGAAACATTCAGTACTTC,CASSKRNIQYF
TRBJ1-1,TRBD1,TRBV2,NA,TGTGCCAGCGGAAAGTTGACAGGGGTTAACACTGAAGCTTTCTTT,CASGKLTGVNTEAFF